The T cell receptor beta chain described here comes from a study of T cell responses to AZD1222 COVID-19 vaccine. Study findings and constraints: Mapped onto spike, vaccine-associated CD4 TCRs spanned it and were dominant at 160-218 and 743-854.

Clones were read by immunoSEQ multiplex PCR, and TCRdb kept only the in-frame ones, dropping some. The sample has tens of thousands of clones, roughly nine tenths seen once. About this clone: Antigen: not known.

The sequence came from an adult in good health. Sequenced here: peripheral blood, sampled on day 0 of AZD1222 vaccination.

The CDR3 DNA follows: TGTGCCAGCAGTCTAGGGTTAACTGAAGCTTTCTTT. Translation gives CASSLGLTEAFF. This chain links TRBV12-3 or TRBV12-4 with TRBJ1-1; D remains unclear. Trimming removed 5 bases at V and 5 bases at J, with 9 bases between. The CDR3 totals 12 residues.